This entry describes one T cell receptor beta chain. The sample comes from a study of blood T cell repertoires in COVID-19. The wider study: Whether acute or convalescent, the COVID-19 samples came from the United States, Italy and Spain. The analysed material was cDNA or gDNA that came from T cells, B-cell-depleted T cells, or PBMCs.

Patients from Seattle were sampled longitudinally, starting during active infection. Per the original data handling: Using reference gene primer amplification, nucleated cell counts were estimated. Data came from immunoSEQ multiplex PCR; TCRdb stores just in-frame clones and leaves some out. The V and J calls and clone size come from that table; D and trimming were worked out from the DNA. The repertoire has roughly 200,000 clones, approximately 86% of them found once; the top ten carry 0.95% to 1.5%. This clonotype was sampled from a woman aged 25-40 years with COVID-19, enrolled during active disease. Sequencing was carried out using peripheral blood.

CDR3 region: CASSASPFGGEQYF. In nucleotides, the CDR3 is TGTGCCAGCAGTGCATCGCCATTCGGGGGCGAGCAGTACTTC. This chain links TRBV27 with TRBJ2-7; tentatively, D is TRBD2 (6 bases). Trimming stripped 5 bases from V and 6 bases from J, with 17 bases between. Per germline, CDR1 MNHEY and CDR2 SMNVEV (reference sequence). CDR3 length: 14 residues.